One sample yielded the 20 T cell receptor beta chains listed below, sequenced in a study of blood T cell repertoires in COVID-19. Data came from immunoSEQ multiplex PCR; TCRdb stores just in-frame clones and leaves some out. The sample comprises more than 65,000 clones, approximately 80% of which are singletons, and around 6.9% rests with the top ten. The sample comprised peripheral blood. These receptors were obtained from a man in his thirties or forties with COVID-19, enrolled during active disease.

This clone was seen a single time. The chain employs TRBV3-1 (or the pseudogene TRBV3-2) and TRBJ2-5; 14 nucleotides match TRBD2. This CDR3 is 17 amino acids long. V was pared by 4 bases and J by 2 bases, with 6 bases of the junction left unmatched. CDR1 is LGHDT, CDR2 YNNKEL, per germline (reference sequence). The CDR3 DNA reads as TGTGCCAGCAGCCCCGGGACTAGCGGGGGAGGGCAAGAGACCCAGTACTTC. It codes for CASSPGTSGGGQETQYF.

The chain uses TRBV6-2 or TRBV6-3 and TRBJ2-7; TRBD1 is a possible D gene (6 bases). CDR3 size: 13 residues. V lost 6 bases to trimming and J lost 1 base, with 10 bases between them. CDR1 and CDR2 from the germline V gene are MNHEY and SVGEGT. CDR3: CASSPGHSYEQYF. The CDR3, as DNA: TGTGCCAGCAGCCCGGGACATTCCTACGAGCAGTACTTC.

The rearrangement joins TRBV3-1 (or the pseudogene TRBV3-2) to TRBJ2-1; 12 nucleotides line up with TRBD2. J lost 3 bases, V lost 0 bases, and 12 bases had no gene match. Germline assignment: CDR1 LGHDT and CDR2 YNNKEL (reference sequence). The CDR3 contains 20 residues. CDR3 in DNA: TGTGCCAGCAGCCAAGAGTTGCCTAGCGGGAGGGACTTGGTCTACAATGAGCAGTTCTTC. Translation gives CASSQELPSGRDLVYNEQFF.

The V gene is TRBV28, the J gene TRBJ1-2; unclear D gene. The CDR3 covers 13 residues. Germline V lookup: CDR1 MDHEN, CDR2 SYDVKM. Deletions cut 2 bases from V and 7 bases from J, with 11 bases between. The CDR3 spells CASSLTASGGYTF. The CDR3 DNA is TGTGCCAGCAGTTTAACAGCCTCAGGTGGCTACACCTTC.

This chain links TRBV23-1 with TRBJ1-5; weak D call: TRBD1 (5 bases). TRBV23-1 carries the ORF label, with uncertain function. The CDR3 is 23 amino acids. The ends were cut back, 1 base at V and 4 bases at J, with 35 bases in the middle. The DNA for the CDR3 is TGCGCCAGCAGTCAATGGGACGGACCCAATCAGCCCCAGCCCGGCGGGGGGAATCAGCCCCAGCATTTT. It translates to CASSQWDGPNQPQPGGGNQPQHF.

The chain joins TRBV10-3 to TRBJ2-7; 7 bases fit TRBD1. The germline gives CDR1 ENHRY, CDR2 SYGVKD. Trimming removed 6 bases from V and 5 bases from J; junction bases left unmatched: 10. The CDR3 is 14 residues long. The DNA for the CDR3 is TGTGCCATCAGGGGGACAGCGTCCAGGAACGAGCAGTACTTC. It translates to CAIRGTASRNEQYF.

The J gene is TRBJ1-2, the V gene TRBV4-1, with 7 positions matching TRBD1. J was trimmed by 6 bases and V by 2 bases; bases with no gene match: 12. CDR3 size: 16 residues. From germline, CDR1 is MGHRA and CDR2 YSYEKL. The CDR3 coding sequence is TGCGCCAGCAGCCAAAATGCATGGGACAGTCAAAATGGCTACACCTTC. This sequence encodes CASSQNAWDSQNGYTF.

The V and J genes are TRBV7-9 and TRBJ2-1; D remains unclear. V was shortened by 4 bases and J by 2 bases, with 6 bases between the two germline ends. Germline values: CDR1 SEHNR, CDR2 FQNEAQ (reference sequence). The CDR3 sequence is 13 residues long. The CDR3 region has the DNA TGTGCCAGCAGCTCCCACACCTACAATGAGCAGTTCTTC. This gives the protein CASSSHTYNEQFF.

This clone was found a few times. The V and J genes are TRBV19 and TRBJ1-5; D is ambiguous. The CDR3 totals 15 residues. Trimming cost V 4 bases and J 3 bases, with 13 bases left between them. The germline V gene has CDR1 LNHDA and CDR2 SQIVND (reference sequence). Written as DNA, the CDR3 is TGTGCCAGTAGTACCTCGGGCCGGGACAATCAGCCCCAGCATTTT. Translation gives CASSTSGRDNQPQHF.

The J gene is TRBJ2-5, the V gene TRBV19; 9 nucleotides agree with TRBD2. Trimming took 4 bases from V and 1 from J; bases not matched to a gene: 4. This CDR3 contains 15 residues. Germline CDR1 reads LNHDA; CDR2 reads SQIVND (reference sequence). This CDR3 reads CASSTGLAPQETQYF. In DNA, the CDR3 is TGTGCCAGTAGTACCGGACTAGCGCCCCAAGAGACCCAGTACTTC.

This sequence joins TRBV6-6 and TRBJ1-2; D is undetermined. Germline V gene lookup returns CDR1 MNHNY and CDR2 SVGAGI (reference sequence). The CDR3 extends over 14 amino acids. The ends were cut back, 5 bases at V and 5 bases at J, with 15 bases in the middle. CDR3 in DNA: TGTGCCAGCAGTAGAGGGCGGGAGGTTTATGGCTACACCTTC. Translating it yields CASSRGREVYGYTF.

The chain uses TRBV15 and TRBJ1-3, with D possibly matching TRBD1 (5 bases). Trimming took off 3 bases at V and 0 bases at J, with 9 bases between the two ends. This CDR3 contains 15 residues. In germline, CDR1 is LNHNV, CDR2 YYDKDF (reference sequence). The CDR3: CATSRTVTSGNTIYF. CDR3 coding DNA: TGTGCCACCAGCAGGACAGTAACCTCTGGAAACACCATATATTTT.

This sequence joins TRBV27 and TRBJ1-1; D perhaps matches TRBD1 (6 bases). The CDR3 runs to 13 residues. Trimming removed 4 bases from V and 11 bases from J, with 17 bases in between. Germline V gives CDR1 MNHEY, CDR2 SMNVEV (reference sequence). In DNA, the CDR3 is TGTGCCAGCAGTTCCCTTACAGGGAGGGAGGCTTTCTTT. This encodes CASSSLTGREAFF.

The CDR3 is CASRGSGRADEQYF. The DNA for the CDR3 is TGTGCCAGCAGGGGGAGCGGGAGGGCCGACGAGCAGTACTTC. The chain links TRBV28 to TRBJ2-7; 10 nucleotides agree with TRBD2. The CDR3 runs to 14 residues. Germline V CDR1 and CDR2: MDHEN, SYDVKM. The ends lost 6 bases at V and 5 bases at J; junction bases unmatched: 7. Using reference TRBV28 and TRBJ2-7 for the parts outside the CDR3, the full variable domain is DVKVTQSSRYLVKRTGEKVFLECVQDMDHENMFWYRQDPGLGLRLIYFSYDVKMKEKGDIPEGYSVSREKKERFSLILESASTNQTSMYLCASRGSGRADEQYFGPGTRLTVT.

The J gene is TRBJ1-1, the V gene TRBV7-3; the match to TRBD1 covers 9 bases. CDR3 length equals 17 residues. Trimming removed 1 base from V and 4 bases from J; junction bases left unmatched: 10. Germline V gene sequence: CDR1 SGHTA, CDR2 FQGTGA. In nucleotides, the CDR3 is TGTGCCAGCAGCTTAAGAAGGCCGGGACAGGGCTCCACTGAAGCTTTCTTT. This sequence encodes CASSLRRPGQGSTEAFF.

This chain connects TRBV7-2 to TRBJ2-1; 10 nucleotides agree with TRBD2. Germline lookup yields CDR1 SGHTA and CDR2 FQGNSA. CDR3 length: 15 amino acids. The V and J ends lost 5 bases and 6 bases, in that order; junction bases with no gene match: 7. The CDR3 sequence: CASSQTSGNANEQFF. The DNA of the CDR3 is TGTGCCAGCAGCCAAACTAGCGGGAACGCCAATGAGCAGTTCTTC.

The genes are TRBV6-5 and TRBJ2-5, with 7 bases lining up with TRBD1. CDR3 length equals 12 residues. The junction had 2 bases not matched to a gene; V was cut back by 7 bases and J by 3 bases. Germline values: CDR1 MNHEY, CDR2 SVGAGI. CDR3: CASKTGEETQYF. The CDR3 DNA reads TGTGCCAGCAAAACAGGGGAAGAGACCCAGTACTTC.

The chain is built from TRBV4-1 and TRBJ1-4, with TRBD1 matching 7 bases. Germline CDR1 and CDR2: MGHRA and YSYEKL. The J segment lost 7 bases and the V segment lost 1 base, leaving 3 bases of the junction unmatched. The CDR3 extends over 14 amino acids. The CDR3 DNA reads as TGCGCCAGCAGCCAAGCAGGGGGTGTTGAAAAACTGTTTTTT. Translated: CASSQAGGVEKLFF.

The rearrangement uses TRBV28 and TRBJ2-7; D is perhaps TRBD2 (6 bases). The V and J ends lost 4 bases and 7 bases respectively, with 14 bases between them. This CDR3 spans 13 amino acids. Germline V gene data show CDR1 as MDHEN and CDR2 as SYDVKM. The CDR3 coding sequence is TGTGCCAGCAGTTCGAACGAGGCGGGGGAGCAGTACTTC. This translates into CASSSNEAGEQYF.

This chain joins TRBV7-9 and TRBJ2-7; tentative D call: TRBD2 (6 bases). CDR3 length: 13 residues. V was shortened by 3 bases and J by 2 bases, with 8 bases between the two germline ends. Germline V CDR1 and CDR2: SEHNR, FQNEAQ (reference sequence). The CDR3 loop reads CASSFLATYEQYF. In DNA, the CDR3 is TGTGCCAGCAGCTTTCTAGCGACCTACGAGCAGTACTTC.